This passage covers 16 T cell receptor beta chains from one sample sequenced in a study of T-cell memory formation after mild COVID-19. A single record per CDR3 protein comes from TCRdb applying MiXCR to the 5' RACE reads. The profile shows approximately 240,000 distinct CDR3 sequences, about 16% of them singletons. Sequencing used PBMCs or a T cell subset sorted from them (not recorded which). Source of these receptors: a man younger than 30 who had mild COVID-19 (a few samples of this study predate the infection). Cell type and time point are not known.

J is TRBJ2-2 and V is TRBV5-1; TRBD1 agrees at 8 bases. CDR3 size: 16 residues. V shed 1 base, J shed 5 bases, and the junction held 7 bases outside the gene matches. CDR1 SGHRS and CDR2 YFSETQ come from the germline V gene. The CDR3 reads CASSLSSRTGTGELFF. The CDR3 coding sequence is TGCGCCAGCAGCTTGTCCAGTAGGACAGGGACCGGGGAGCTGTTTTTT.

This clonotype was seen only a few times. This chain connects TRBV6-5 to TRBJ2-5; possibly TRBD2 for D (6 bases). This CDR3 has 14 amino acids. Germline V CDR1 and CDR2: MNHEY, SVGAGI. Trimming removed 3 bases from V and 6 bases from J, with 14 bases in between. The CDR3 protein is CASSYGLPSQTQYF. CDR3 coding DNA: TGTGCCAGCAGTTATGGACTACCATCCCAGACCCAGTACTTC.

This CDR3 reads CATSGNNNEQFF. The CDR3 DNA reads TGTGCCACCAGTGGGAATAACAATGAGCAGTTCTTC. The chain uses TRBV24-1 and TRBJ2-1; D unresolved. The CDR3 loop spans 12 amino acids. Germline lookup yields CDR1 KGHDR and CDR2 SFDVKD. The V end was cut by 5 bases, the J end by 5 bases, with 6 bases between.

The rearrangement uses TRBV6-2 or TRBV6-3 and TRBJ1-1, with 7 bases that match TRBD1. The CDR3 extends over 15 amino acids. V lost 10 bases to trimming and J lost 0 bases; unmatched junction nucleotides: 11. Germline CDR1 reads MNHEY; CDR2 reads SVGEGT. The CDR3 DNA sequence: TGTGCCATACGGGGACAGCACAAAATGAACACTGAAGCTTTCTTT. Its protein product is CAIRGQHKMNTEAFF.

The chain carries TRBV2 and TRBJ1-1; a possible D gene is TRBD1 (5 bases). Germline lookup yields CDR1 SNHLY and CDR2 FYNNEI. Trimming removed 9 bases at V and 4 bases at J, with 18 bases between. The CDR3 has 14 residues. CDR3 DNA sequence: TGTGCCAGTAGCGTGGGGGGTCCCAGCACTGAAGCTTTCTTT. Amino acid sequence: CASSVGGPSTEAFF.

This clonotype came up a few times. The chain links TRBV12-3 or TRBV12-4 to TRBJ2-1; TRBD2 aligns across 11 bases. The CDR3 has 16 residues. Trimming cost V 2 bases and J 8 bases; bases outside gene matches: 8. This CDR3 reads CASSLRLAGSGDEQFF. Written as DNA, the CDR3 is TGTGCCAGCAGTTTACGACTAGCGGGGTCTGGGGATGAGCAGTTCTTC.

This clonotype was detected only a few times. CDR3: CASSLAGEVRGQPQHF. For the CDR3, the DNA is TGTGCCAGCAGCTTAGCGGGGGAAGTAAGGGGCCAGCCCCAGCATTTT. The chain has TRBV7-2 and TRBJ1-5, with D possibly being TRBD1 (5 bases). CDR1 SGHTA and CDR2 FQGNSA come from the germline V gene. The CDR3 has 16 residues. V lost 0 bases and J 7 bases, leaving 16 bases between the germline ends.

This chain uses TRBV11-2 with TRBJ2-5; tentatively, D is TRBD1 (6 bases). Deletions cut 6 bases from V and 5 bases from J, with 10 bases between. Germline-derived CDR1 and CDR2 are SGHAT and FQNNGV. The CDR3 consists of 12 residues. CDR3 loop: CASRKQGETQYF. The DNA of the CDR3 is TGTGCCAGCAGAAAACAGGGTGAGACCCAGTACTTC. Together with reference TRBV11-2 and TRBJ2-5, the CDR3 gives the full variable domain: EAGVAQSPRYKIIEKRQSVAFWCNPISGHATLYWYQQILGQGPKLLIQFQNNGVVDDSQLPKDRFSAERLKGVDSTLKIQPAKLEDSAVYLCASRKQGETQYFGPGTRLLVL.

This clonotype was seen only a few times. In DNA, the CDR3 is TGTGCCAGCAGCCCCGAGCCAGGGACAGCCTACGAGCAGTACGTC. It is translated as CASSPEPGTAYEQYV. The rearrangement uses TRBV27 and TRBJ2-7; 7 nucleotides agree with TRBD1. The germline V gene has CDR1 MNHEY and CDR2 SMNVEV (reference sequence). With 6 bases clipped from V and 2 bases from J, the junction kept 10 bases outside the gene matches. The CDR3 runs 15 residues.

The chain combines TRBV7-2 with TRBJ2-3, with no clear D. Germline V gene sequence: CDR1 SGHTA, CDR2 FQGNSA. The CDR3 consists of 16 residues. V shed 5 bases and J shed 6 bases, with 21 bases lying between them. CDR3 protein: CASSLTSDLGADTQYF. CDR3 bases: TGTGCCAGCAGCCTTACCTCAGACTTGGGTGCGGATACGCAGTATTTT.

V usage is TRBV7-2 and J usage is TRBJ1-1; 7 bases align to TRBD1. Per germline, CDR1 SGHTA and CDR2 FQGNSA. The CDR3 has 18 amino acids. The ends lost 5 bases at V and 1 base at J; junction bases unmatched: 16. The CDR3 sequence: CASSQNPQHRGKNTEAFF. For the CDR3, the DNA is TGTGCCAGCAGCCAGAACCCCCAACACAGGGGAAAGAACACTGAAGCTTTCTTT.

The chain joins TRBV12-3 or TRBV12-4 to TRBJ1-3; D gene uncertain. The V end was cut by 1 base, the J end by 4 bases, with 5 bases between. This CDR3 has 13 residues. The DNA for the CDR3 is TGTGCCAGCAGTTTAGGCTTAGGAAACACCATATATTTT. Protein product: CASSLGLGNTIYF.

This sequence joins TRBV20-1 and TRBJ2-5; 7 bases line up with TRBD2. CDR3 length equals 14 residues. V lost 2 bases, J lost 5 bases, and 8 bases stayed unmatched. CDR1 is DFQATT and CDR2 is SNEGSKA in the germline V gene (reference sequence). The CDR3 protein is CSARSPGRVETQYF. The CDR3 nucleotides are TGCAGTGCTAGATCTCCAGGGAGGGTGGAGACCCAGTACTTC.

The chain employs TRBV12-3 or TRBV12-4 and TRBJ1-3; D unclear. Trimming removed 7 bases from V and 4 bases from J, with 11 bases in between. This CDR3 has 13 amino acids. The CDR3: CASTLLSGNTIYF. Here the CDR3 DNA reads TGTGCCAGCACCCTCCTCTCGGGAAACACCATATATTTT.

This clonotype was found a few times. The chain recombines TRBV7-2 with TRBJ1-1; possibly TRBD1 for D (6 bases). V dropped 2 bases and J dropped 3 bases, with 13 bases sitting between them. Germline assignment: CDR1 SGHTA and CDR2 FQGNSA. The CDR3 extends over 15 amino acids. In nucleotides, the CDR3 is TGTGCCAGCAGCTTAACAGGGAAGAGTGACACTGAAGCTTTCTTT. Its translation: CASSLTGKSDTEAFF.

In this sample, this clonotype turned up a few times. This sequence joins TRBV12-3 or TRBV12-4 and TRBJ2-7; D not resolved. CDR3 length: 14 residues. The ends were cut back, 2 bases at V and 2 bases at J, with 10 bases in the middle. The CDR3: CASSLRTYPYEQYF. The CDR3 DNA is TGTGCCAGCAGTTTACGCACATATCCCTACGAGCAGTACTTC.